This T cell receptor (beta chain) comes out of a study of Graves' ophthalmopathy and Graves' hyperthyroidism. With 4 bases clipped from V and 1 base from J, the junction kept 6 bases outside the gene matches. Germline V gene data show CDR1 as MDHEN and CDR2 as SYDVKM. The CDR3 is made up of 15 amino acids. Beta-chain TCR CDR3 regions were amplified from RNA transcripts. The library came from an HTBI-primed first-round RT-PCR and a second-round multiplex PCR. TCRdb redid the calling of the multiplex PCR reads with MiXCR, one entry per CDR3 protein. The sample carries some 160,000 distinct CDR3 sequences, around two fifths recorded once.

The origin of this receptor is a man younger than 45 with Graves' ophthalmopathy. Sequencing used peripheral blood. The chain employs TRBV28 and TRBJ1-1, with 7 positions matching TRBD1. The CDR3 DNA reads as TGTGCCAGCAGTTCTCGGGACAGTTGGAACACTGAAGCTTTCTTT. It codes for CASSSRDSWNTEAFF. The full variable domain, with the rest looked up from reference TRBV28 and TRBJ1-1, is DVKVTQSSRYLVKRTGEKVFLECVQDMDHENMFWYRQDPGLGLRLIYFSYDVKMKEKGDIPEGYSVSREKKERFSLILESASTNQTSMYLCASSSRDSWNTEAFFGQGTRLTVV.